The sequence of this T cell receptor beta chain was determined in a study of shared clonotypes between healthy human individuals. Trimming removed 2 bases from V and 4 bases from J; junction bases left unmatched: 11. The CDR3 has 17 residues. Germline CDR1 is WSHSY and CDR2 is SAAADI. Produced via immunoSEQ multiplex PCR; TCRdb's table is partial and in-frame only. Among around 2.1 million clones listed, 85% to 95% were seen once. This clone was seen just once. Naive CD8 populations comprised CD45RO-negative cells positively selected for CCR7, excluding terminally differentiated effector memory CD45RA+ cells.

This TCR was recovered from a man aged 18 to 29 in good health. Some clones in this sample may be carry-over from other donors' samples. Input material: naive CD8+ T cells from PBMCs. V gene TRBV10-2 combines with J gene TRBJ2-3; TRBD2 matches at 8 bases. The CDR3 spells CASSERRAGGGSDTQYF. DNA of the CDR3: TGCGCCAGCAGTGAGAGGAGGGCGGGAGGTGGGTCAGATACGCAGTATTTT.